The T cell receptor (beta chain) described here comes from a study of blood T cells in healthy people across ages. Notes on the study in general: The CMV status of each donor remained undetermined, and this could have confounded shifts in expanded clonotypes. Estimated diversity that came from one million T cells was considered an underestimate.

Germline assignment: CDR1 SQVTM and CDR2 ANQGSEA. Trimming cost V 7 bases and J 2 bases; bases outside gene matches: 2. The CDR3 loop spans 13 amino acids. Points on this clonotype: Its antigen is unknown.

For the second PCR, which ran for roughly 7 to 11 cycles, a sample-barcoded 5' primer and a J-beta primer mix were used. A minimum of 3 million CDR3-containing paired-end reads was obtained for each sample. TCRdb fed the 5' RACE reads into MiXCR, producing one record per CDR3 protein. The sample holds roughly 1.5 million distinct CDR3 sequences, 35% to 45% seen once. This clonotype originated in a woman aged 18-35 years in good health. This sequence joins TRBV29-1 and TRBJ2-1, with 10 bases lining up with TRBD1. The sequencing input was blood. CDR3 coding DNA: TGCAGCGCCGGACAGGGGGCCTACAATGAGCAGTTCTTC. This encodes CSAGQGAYNEQFF.